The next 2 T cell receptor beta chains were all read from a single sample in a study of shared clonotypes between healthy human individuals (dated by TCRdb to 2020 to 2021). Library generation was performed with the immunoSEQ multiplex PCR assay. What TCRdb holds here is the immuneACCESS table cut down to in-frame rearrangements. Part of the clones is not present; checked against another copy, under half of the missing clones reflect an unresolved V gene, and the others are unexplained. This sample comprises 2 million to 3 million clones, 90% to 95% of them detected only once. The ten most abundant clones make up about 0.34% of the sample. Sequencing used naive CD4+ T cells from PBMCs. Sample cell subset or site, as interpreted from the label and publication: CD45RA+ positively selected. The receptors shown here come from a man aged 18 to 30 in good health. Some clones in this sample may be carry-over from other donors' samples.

The chain's CDR3 is CAWRTGSAGVGETQYF. In DNA form, the CDR3 reads TGTGCCTGGAGGACTGGTAGCGCGGGGGTGGGAGAGACCCAGTACTTC. The chain uses TRBV30 and TRBJ2-5, with TRBD2 matching over 7 bases. J lost 4 bases, V lost 3 bases, and 14 bases had no gene match. Looked up from germline, CDR1 is GTSNPN and CDR2 is SVGIG (reference sequence). The CDR3 contains 16 residues.

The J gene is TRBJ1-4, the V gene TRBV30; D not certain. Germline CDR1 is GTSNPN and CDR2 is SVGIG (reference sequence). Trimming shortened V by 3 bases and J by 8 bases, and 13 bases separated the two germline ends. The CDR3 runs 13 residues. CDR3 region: CAWRGGVQEKLFF. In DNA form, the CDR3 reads TGTGCCTGGAGAGGCGGCGTACAGGAAAAACTGTTTTTT.